This T cell receptor beta chain is from a study of T-cell reconstitution after alpha-beta-depleted transplantation in children. CDR3 size: 19 residues. The V and J ends lost 4 bases and 2 bases respectively, with 24 bases between them. CDR1 and CDR2 from the germline V gene are MNHNS and SASEGT. Construction of the TCRbeta library involved unique molecular identifiers. TCRdb reanalysed the PCR reads using MiXCR and keeps one entry per CDR3 protein. The sample has about 6,700 distinct CDR3 sequences; approximately 16% are singletons. A few counts support this clonotype. The antigen is undetermined. Broader study findings: By one year post-transplant, T-cell counts and diversity largely arose from T cells that were newly produced.

The sequence came from a boy younger than 10 with acute lymphoblastic leukemia, due to receive a stem cell transplant. This sample comprised PBMCs, obtained before TCRalphabeta/CD19-depleted stem cell transplant. The rearrangement links TRBV6-1 to TRBJ1-5, with no clear D. The CDR3 DNA reads TGTGCCAGCAGTGTAGGACCGGGATCGTCGCGGTTTGGCAATCAGCCCCAGCATTTT. Translation: CASSVGPGSSRFGNQPQHF.